The next 14 T cell receptor beta chains were all read from a single sample in a study of PD-1 blockade in classical Hodgkin lymphoma. Every patient relapsed after autologous stem cell transplantation, and brentuximab vedotin exposure varied. Sequenced by immunoSEQ multiplex PCR; TCRdb stores in-frame clones only, minus some. The table lists 15,000 to 20,000 clones, about 80% of them singletons. Sequenced material: peripheral blood mononuclear cells (PBMCs), taken before the second cycle of nivolumab. The receptor source for this set is a human donor with classical Hodgkin lymphoma.

The CDR3 is CASIWGMNTEAFF. CDR3 bases: TGTGCCAGCATCTGGGGGATGAACACTGAAGCTTTCTTT. The chain employs TRBV28 and TRBJ1-1; tentative D call: TRBD1 (5 bases). The CDR3 totals 13 residues. CDR1 is MDHEN, CDR2 SYDVKM, per germline. V was trimmed by 7 bases and J by 0 bases, leaving 9 bases between them.

J is TRBJ1-3 and V is TRBV27, with D uncertain. CDR3 length equals 16 residues. Trimming stripped 4 bases from V and 3 bases from J, with 16 bases between. Germline-derived CDR1 and CDR2 are MNHEY and SMNVEV (reference sequence). DNA for the CDR3: TGTGCCAGCAGTTCCAGAGGGAGGGTGAGTGGAAACACCATATATTTT. Translating it yields CASSSRGRVSGNTIYF.

This clone was observed a single time. The chain employs TRBV20-1 and TRBJ1-6, with TRBD1 as a possible D gene (5 bases). The CDR3 spans 11 residues. Trimming pared 6 bases from V and 10 bases from J, leaving 10 bases between. Germline lookup yields CDR1 DFQATT and CDR2 SNEGSKA (reference sequence). CDR3 DNA: TGCAGTGCCGTCCGGGGCTCACCCCTCCACTTT. Translating it yields CSAVRGSPLHF.

The rearrangement uses TRBV4-1 and TRBJ1-2, with D tentatively TRBD1 (6 bases). The CDR3 runs to 16 residues. CDR1 MGHRA and CDR2 YSYEKL come from the germline V gene. The ends were cut back, 2 bases at V and 8 bases at J, with 21 bases in the middle. Here the CDR3 DNA reads TGCGCCAGCAGCCAACCTCGGACAGCTCATCTATCCGGCTACACCTTC. It yields the protein CASSQPRTAHLSGYTF.

This clone was counted between two and nine times. The chain couples TRBV30 to TRBJ1-2; no clear D. The germline V gene encodes CDR1 GTSNPN and CDR2 SVGIG (reference sequence). The length of the CDR3 is 13 residues. V lost 0 bases, J lost 6 bases, and 11 bases lay in between. The CDR3: CAWSVGRGDGYTF. The CDR3, as DNA: TGTGCCTGGAGTGTTGGGCGTGGGGATGGCTACACCTTC.

This chain links TRBV7-2 with TRBJ1-1; D possibly corresponds to TRBD1 (5 bases). Germline V gene lookup returns CDR1 SGHTA and CDR2 FQGNSA. Trimming took off 2 bases at V and 1 base at J, with 14 bases between the two ends. The length of the CDR3 is 16 residues. The chain's CDR3 is CASSLQGWLRNTEAFF. CDR3 DNA sequence: TGTGCCAGCAGCTTACAGGGTTGGTTAAGGAACACTGAAGCTTTCTTT.

The chain carries TRBV9 and TRBJ2-5, with TRBD2 as a possible D gene (5 bases). Trimming removed 3 bases from V and 2 bases from J, with 14 bases in between. The CDR3 totals 15 residues. CDR1 SGDLS and CDR2 YYNGEE come from the germline V gene. CDR3 protein: CASSAGRAPQETQYF. CDR3 DNA: TGTGCCAGCAGCGCCGGGCGGGCACCGCAAGAGACCCAGTACTTC.

The V and J genes are TRBV7-9 and TRBJ2-7; TRBD1 or TRBD2 may be the D gene (5 bases each). V was shortened by 1 base and J by 0 bases, with 16 bases between the two germline ends. This CDR3 is 17 amino acids long. Germline V gives CDR1 SEHNR, CDR2 FQNEAQ (reference sequence). The CDR3 nucleotides read TGTGCCAGCAGCTTAGAGGGACCCCTTTTCCTCTCCTACGAGCAGTACTTC. Encoded protein: CASSLEGPLFLSYEQYF.

V is TRBV29-1 and J is TRBJ2-2; D unclear. CDR3 length: 13 residues. The germline V and J ends were trimmed by 4 bases and 6 bases, with 12 bases remaining between them. The germline V gene encodes CDR1 SQVTM and CDR2 ANQGSEA. The CDR3 reads CSVVIPRPGELFF. The CDR3 coding sequence is TGCAGCGTTGTTATCCCGCGTCCCGGGGAGCTGTTTTTT.

This clone was counted a single time. The CDR3 nucleotides read TGTGCCAGCTCACCCACCGGACAGGGTATAGACTATGGCTACACCTTC. It specifies CASSPTGQGIDYGYTF. This rearrangement joins TRBV18 to TRBJ1-2; TRBD1 matches 8 bases. This CDR3 has 16 amino acids. The junction had 9 bases not matched to a gene; V was cut back by 3 bases and J by 3 bases. Per germline, CDR1 KGHSH and CDR2 LQKENI.

The gene calls are TRBV4-2 and TRBJ1-1, with 8 bases that match TRBD1. This CDR3 spans 17 amino acids. Germline loops: CDR1 LGHNA, CDR2 YNFKEQ. J gave up 6 bases and V 2 bases, and 14 bases lay outside the gene matches. The CDR3 bases are TGTGCCAGCAGCCAACCTGGACAGGGAAGAACCTTCGCTGAAGCTTTCTTT. It codes for CASSQPGQGRTFAEAFF.

This clone came up a few times. The V gene is TRBV27, the J gene TRBJ2-3; maybe TRBD2 (7 bases). Germline V gene sequence: CDR1 MNHEY, CDR2 SMNVEV (reference sequence). Trimming cost V 8 bases and J 5 bases, with 17 bases left between them. The CDR3 sequence is 14 residues long. CDR3 sequence reads: CASGGRGGVDTQYF. CDR3 DNA sequence: TGTGCCAGCGGTGGGAGGGGGGGCGTAGATACGCAGTATTTT.

The chain links TRBV5-4 to TRBJ1-2, with D tentatively TRBD1 (5 bases). Per germline, CDR1 SGHNT and CDR2 YYREEE (reference sequence). The CDR3 spans 13 residues. V was clipped by 4 bases and J by 8 bases, with 15 bases between them. CDR3 nucleotides: TGTGCCAGCAGCCCCCGGGACCCGGGGGGCTACACCTTC. As protein: CASSPRDPGGYTF.

The gene calls are TRBV7-2 and TRBJ2-3; D may be TRBD1 or TRBD2 (5 bases each). V shed 5 bases and J shed 0 bases, with 9 bases lying between them. The germline CDR1 and CDR2 sequences are SGHTA and FQGNSA. This CDR3 comprises 14 residues. The CDR3 DNA sequence: TGTGCCAGCAGCGGCTGGGGGAGCACAGATACGCAGTATTTT. Translated: CASSGWGSTDTQYF.